Listed below are T cell receptor beta chains from one sample, sequenced in a study of human T cells and chemical hapten exposure. Each CDR3 protein is one row after TCRdb ran MiXCR on the RACE reads. Among over 130,000 distinct CDR3 sequences listed, 12% were seen once. Sample: whole blood, taken in connection with sensitization to the hapten diphenylcyclopropenone (DPC). The receptors come from a woman aged 45-60 years with alopecia areata. Some clones in this sample may be carry-over from other donors' samples. CDR3s include the opening cysteine and the closing phenylalanine or tryptophan. The D gene is left open where the match is weak. Size values are once, few and many counts, or a class for expanded clones, and some rows have none.

J gene: TRBJ2-5; D gene: TRBD1; clone size: many; V gene: TRBV27; CDR3 protein: CASTNTGQGKETQYF; CDR3 DNA: TGTGCCAGCACCAATACGGGACAGGGGAAAGAGACCCAGTACTTC
J gene: TRBJ2-1; D gene: TRBD2; clone size: NA; V gene: TRBV3-1; CDR3 protein: CASSPWTSANEQFF; CDR3 DNA: TGTGCCAGCAGCCCCTGGACTAGCGCCAATGAGCAGTTCTTC
J gene: TRBJ1-4; D gene: NA; clone size: NA; V gene: TRBV29-1; CDR3 protein: CSGVVAEKLFF; CDR3 DNA: TGCAGCGGGGTGGTGGCTGAAAAACTGTTTTTT
J gene: TRBJ1-2; D gene: NA; clone size: NA; V gene: TRBV18; CDR3 protein: CASSYLPSYGYTF; CDR3 DNA: TGTGCCAGCTCATATCTACCGAGCTATGGCTACACCTTC
J gene: TRBJ2-1; D gene: NA; clone size: many; V gene: TRBV28; CDR3 protein: CASSFIAMSSYNEQFF; CDR3 DNA: TGTGCCAGCAGTTTTATAGCGATGAGCTCCTACAATGAGCAGTTCTTC
J gene: TRBJ2-1; D gene: TRBD2; clone size: few; V gene: TRBV20-1; CDR3 protein: CSAFGLAGVRDEQFF; CDR3 DNA: TGCAGTGCTTTCGGACTAGCGGGAGTTCGGGATGAGCAGTTCTTC
J gene: TRBJ2-6; D gene: NA; clone size: few; V gene: TRBV9; CDR3 protein: CASSVATGRSGANVLTF; CDR3 DNA: TGTGCCAGCAGCGTAGCTACGGGGCGATCTGGGGCCAACGTCCTGACTTTC
J gene: TRBJ2-6; D gene: NA; clone size: many; V gene: TRBV10-3; CDR3 protein: CAISENSGSGANVLTF; CDR3 DNA: TGTGCCATCAGTGAGAACTCCGGCTCTGGGGCCAACGTCCTGACTTTC
J gene: TRBJ1-6; D gene: TRBD1; clone size: many; V gene: TRBV30; CDR3 protein: CAWSVPGGGSPLHF; CDR3 DNA: TGTGCCTGGAGTGTCCCAGGGGGCGGATCACCCCTCCACTTT
J gene: TRBJ1-1; D gene: NA; clone size: NA; V gene: TRBV7-9; CDR3 protein: CASSYSPGAEAFF; CDR3 DNA: TGTGCCAGCAGCTATTCTCCGGGCGCTGAAGCTTTCTTT
J gene: TRBJ2-3; D gene: NA; clone size: many; V gene: TRBV5-5; CDR3 protein: CASSLRAADTQYF; CDR3 DNA: TGTGCCAGCAGCTTGCGGGCGGCAGATACGCAGTATTTT
J gene: TRBJ2-7; D gene: TRBD2; clone size: few; V gene: TRBV27; CDR3 protein: CASSSARLAGDPPHEQYF; CDR3 DNA: TGTGCCAGCAGTTCCGCACGGCTAGCGGGAGATCCACCCCACGAGCAGTACTTC
J gene: TRBJ2-3; D gene: NA; clone size: NA; V gene: TRBV30; CDR3 protein: CAWSSRSRLWGAHSTDTQYF; CDR3 DNA: TGTGCCTGGAGTTCCCGCTCCCGACTATGGGGGGCGCACAGCACAGATACGCAGTATTTT
J gene: TRBJ2-3; D gene: NA; clone size: few; V gene: TRBV7-3; CDR3 protein: CASSPRSSTDTQYF; CDR3 DNA: TGTGCCAGCAGCCCGAGATCTAGCACAGATACGCAGTATTTT
J gene: TRBJ2-4; D gene: TRBD2; clone size: many; V gene: TRBV18; CDR3 protein: CASSPPRREQENIQYF; CDR3 DNA: TGTGCCAGCTCACCACCGCGGCGGGAGCAAGAAAACATTCAGTACTTC
J gene: TRBJ1-4; D gene: NA; clone size: once; V gene: TRBV10-3; CDR3 protein: CAISAATNEKLFF; CDR3 DNA: TGTGCCATCAGTGCTGCAACTAATGAAAAACTGTTTTTT
J gene: TRBJ2-1; D gene: TRBD2; clone size: many; V gene: TRBV28; CDR3 protein: CASRKSGAAYNEQFF; CDR3 DNA: TGTGCCAGCAGGAAAAGCGGGGCAGCCTACAATGAGCAGTTCTTC
J gene: TRBJ2-2; D gene: TRBD2; clone size: few; V gene: TRBV2; CDR3 protein: CASTGTTTNTGELFF; CDR3 DNA: TGTGCCAGCACCGGGACTACTACGAACACCGGGGAGCTGTTTTTT
J gene: TRBJ2-1; D gene: TRBD1; clone size: few; V gene: TRBV12-3/TRBV12-4; CDR3 protein: CASIPPGQGFYNEQFF; CDR3 DNA: TGTGCCAGCATCCCCCCGGGACAGGGTTTTTACAATGAGCAGTTCTTC
J gene: TRBJ1-5; D gene: TRBD1; clone size: few; V gene: TRBV6-1; CDR3 protein: CASRRGQVEEPQHF; CDR3 DNA: TGTGCCAGCAGGAGGGGACAGGTAGAAGAGCCCCAGCATTTT
J gene: TRBJ2-2; D gene: NA; clone size: NA; V gene: TRBV27; CDR3 protein: CASSLTAPDTGELFF; CDR3 DNA: TGTGCCAGCAGTTTAACAGCTCCGGACACCGGGGAGCTGTTTTTT
J gene: TRBJ2-3; D gene: NA; clone size: many; V gene: TRBV6-1; CDR3 protein: CASSEAGRFGRDTQYF; CDR3 DNA: TGTGCCAGCAGTGAAGCGGGCCGATTCGGACGGGATACGCAGTATTTT